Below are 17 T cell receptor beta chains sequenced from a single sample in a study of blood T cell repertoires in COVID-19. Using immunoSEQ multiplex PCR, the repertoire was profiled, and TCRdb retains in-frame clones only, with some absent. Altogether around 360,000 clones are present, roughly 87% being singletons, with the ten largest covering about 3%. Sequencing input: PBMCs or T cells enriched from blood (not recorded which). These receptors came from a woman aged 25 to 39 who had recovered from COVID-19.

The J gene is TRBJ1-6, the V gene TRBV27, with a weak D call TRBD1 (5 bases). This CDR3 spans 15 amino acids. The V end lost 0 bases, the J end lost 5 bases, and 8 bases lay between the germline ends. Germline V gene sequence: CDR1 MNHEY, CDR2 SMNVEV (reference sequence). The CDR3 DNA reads TGTGCCAGCAGTTTATCCAGGGTGCATAATTCACCCCTCCACTTT. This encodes CASSLSRVHNSPLHF.

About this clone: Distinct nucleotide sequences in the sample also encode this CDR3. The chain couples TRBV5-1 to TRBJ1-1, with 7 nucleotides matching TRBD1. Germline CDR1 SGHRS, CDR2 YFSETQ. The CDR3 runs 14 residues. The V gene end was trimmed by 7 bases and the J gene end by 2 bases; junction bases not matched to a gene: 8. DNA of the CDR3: TGCGCCAGCTCGTTGACAGGGCTAAACACTGAAGCTTTCTTT. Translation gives CASSLTGLNTEAFF.

This chain's CDR3 is CASRGFRNEQYF. The CDR3 coding sequence is TGTGCCAGTAGAGGTTTCAGGAACGAGCAGTACTTC. The J gene is TRBJ2-7, the V gene TRBV19; D not certain. Germline V gene data show CDR1 as LNHDA and CDR2 as SQIVND (reference sequence). Trimming took 6 bases from V and 5 from J, leaving 11 bases between them. CDR3 length: 12 residues.

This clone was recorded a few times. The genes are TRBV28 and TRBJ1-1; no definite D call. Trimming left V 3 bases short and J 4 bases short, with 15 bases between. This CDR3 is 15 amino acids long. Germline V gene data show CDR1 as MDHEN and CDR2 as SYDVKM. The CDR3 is CASSFRGGGSTEAFF. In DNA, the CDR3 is TGTGCCAGCAGTTTTCGAGGCGGTGGGAGCACTGAAGCTTTCTTT.

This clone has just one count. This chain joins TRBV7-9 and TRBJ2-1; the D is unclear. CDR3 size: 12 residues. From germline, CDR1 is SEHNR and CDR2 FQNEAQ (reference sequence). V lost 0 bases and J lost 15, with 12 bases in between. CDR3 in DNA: TGTGCCAGCAGCTTAGCTAAGCAGGAAGTGTTCTTC. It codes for CASSLAKQEVFF.

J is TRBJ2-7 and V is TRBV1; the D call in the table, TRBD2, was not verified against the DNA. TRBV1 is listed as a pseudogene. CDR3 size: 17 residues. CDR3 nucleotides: TGCACCAGCAGCCCCCTGAGGACTAGCGGGATTGGCTACGAGCAGTACTTC. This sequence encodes CTSSPLRTSGIGYEQYF.

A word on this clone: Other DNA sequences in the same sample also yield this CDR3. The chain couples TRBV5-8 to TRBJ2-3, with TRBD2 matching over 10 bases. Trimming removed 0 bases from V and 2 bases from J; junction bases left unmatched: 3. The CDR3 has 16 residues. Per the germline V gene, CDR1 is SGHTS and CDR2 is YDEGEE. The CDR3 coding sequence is TGTGCCAGCAGCTTGGGTACTAGCGGGGTCACAGATACGCAGTATTTT. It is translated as CASSLGTSGVTDTQYF. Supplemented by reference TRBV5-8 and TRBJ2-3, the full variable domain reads EAGVTQSPTHLIKTRGQQATLRCSPISGHTSVYWYQQALGLGLQFLLWYDEGEERNRGNFPPRFSGRQFPNYSSELNVNALELEDSALYLCASSLGTSGVTDTQYFGPGTRLTVL.

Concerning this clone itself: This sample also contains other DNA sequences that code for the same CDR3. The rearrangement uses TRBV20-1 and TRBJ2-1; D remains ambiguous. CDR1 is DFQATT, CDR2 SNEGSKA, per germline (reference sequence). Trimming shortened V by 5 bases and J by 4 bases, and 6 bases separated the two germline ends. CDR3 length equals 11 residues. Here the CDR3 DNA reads TGCAGTGCTCCGAGATACAATGAGCAGTTCTTC. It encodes CSAPRYNEQFF.

CDR3 loop: CASSPLSGGGNEQFF. CDR3 coding DNA: TGTGCCAGCAGCCCACTCAGCGGGGGGGGTAATGAGCAGTTCTTC. J is TRBJ2-1 and V is TRBV7-6, with 10 bases fitting TRBD2. The CDR3 contains 15 residues. CDR1 is SGHVS, CDR2 FNYEAQ, per germline. After removal of 5 bases from V and 7 bases from J, the junction contained 8 bases not matched to a gene.

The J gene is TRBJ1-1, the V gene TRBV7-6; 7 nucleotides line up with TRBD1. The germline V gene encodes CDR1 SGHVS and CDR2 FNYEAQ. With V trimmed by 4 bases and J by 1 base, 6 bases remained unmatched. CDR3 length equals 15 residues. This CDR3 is CASSSQQGRNTEAFF. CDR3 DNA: TGTGCCAGCAGCTCGCAACAGGGGCGGAACACTGAAGCTTTCTTT.

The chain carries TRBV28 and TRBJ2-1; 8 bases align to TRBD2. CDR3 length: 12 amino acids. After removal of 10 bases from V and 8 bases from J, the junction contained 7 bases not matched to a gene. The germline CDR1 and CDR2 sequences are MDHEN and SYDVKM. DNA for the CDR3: TGTGCCACCCGGACTAGCTTCCATGAGCAGTTCTTC. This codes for CATRTSFHEQFF.

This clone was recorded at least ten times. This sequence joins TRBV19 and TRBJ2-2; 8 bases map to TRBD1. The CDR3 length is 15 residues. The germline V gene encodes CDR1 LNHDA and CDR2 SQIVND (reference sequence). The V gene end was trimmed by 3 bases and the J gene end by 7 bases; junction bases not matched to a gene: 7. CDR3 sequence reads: CASSIRGRRGGELFF. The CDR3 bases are TGTGCCAGTAGTATCAGGGGGCGCCGAGGCGGGGAGCTGTTTTTT.

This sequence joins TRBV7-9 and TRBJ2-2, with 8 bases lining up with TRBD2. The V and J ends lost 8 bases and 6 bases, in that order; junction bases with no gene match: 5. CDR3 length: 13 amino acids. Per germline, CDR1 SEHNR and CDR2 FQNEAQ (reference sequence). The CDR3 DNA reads TGTGCCAGCGGAAGACTAGCGTCCGGGGAGCTGTTTTTT. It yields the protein CASGRLASGELFF.

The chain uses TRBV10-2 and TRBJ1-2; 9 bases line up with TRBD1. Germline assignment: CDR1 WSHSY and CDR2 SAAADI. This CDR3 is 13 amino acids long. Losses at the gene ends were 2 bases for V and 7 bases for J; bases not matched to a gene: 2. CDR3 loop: CASSETTGGGYTF. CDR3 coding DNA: TGCGCCAGCAGTGAGACGACAGGGGGTGGCTACACCTTC.

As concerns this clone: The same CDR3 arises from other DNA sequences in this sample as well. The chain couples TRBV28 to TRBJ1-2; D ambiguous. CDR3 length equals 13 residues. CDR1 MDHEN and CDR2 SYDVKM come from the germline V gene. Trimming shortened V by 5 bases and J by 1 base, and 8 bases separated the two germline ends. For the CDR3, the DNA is TGTGCCAGCAGTCCGCGGTTTAACTATGGCTACACCTTC. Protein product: CASSPRFNYGYTF.

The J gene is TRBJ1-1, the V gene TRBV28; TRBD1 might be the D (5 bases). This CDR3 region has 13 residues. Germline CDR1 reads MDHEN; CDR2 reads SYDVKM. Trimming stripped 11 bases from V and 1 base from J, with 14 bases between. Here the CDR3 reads CAGSMGPNTEAFF. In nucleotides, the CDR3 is TGTGCCGGGTCAATGGGGCCGAACACTGAAGCTTTCTTT.

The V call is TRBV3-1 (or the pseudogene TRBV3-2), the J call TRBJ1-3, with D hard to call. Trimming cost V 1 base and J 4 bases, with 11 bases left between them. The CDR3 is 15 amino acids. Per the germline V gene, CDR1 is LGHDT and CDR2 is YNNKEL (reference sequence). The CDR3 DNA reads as TGTGCCAGCAGCCAAGCCGAGACACCCGGAAACACCATATATTTT. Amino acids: CASSQAETPGNTIYF.